The present T cell receptor (beta chain) was sequenced within a study of metastatic and nonmetastatic thyroid tumors. Looked up from germline, CDR1 is SQVTM and CDR2 is ANQGSEA. V lost 6 bases to trimming and J lost 8 bases, with 11 bases between them. The CDR3 runs 11 residues. MiXCR re-clonotyped the PCR reads for TCRdb. The table lists around 27,000 clones, just under 15% of them singletons, with 2.5% to 3.5% in the top ten. Patients were all untreated before their thyroid surgery. This clone was detected many times. The source material was blood. The chain uses TRBV29-1 and TRBJ1-3; D is ambiguous. This clonotype was sampled from a female donor with papillary thyroid cancer or a benign thyroid nodule (not recorded which). Some clones in this sample may be carry-over from other donors' samples. The CDR3 here is CSVESSHTIYF. The CDR3 bases are TGCAGCGTGGAAAGCTCGCACACCATATATTTT. Based on the CDR3 plus reference TRBV29-1 and TRBJ1-3, the full variable domain is SAVISQKPSRDICQRGTSLTIQCQVDSQVTMMFWYRQQPGQSLTLIATANQGSEATYESGFVIDKFPISRPNLTFSTLTVSNMSPEDSSIYLCSVESSHTIYFGEGSWLTVV.